These 32 T cell receptor beta chains originate from one sample sequenced in a study of T cells in women clearing cervical HPV infection. Using immunoSEQ multiplex PCR, the repertoire was profiled, and TCRdb retains in-frame clones only, with some absent. Found here are under 35,000 clones; the top ten clones hold around 3.2%. Sequenced input: blood buffy coat. The receptors were gathered from a woman aged 18 to 69 with a cervical HPV16 infection that either progressed to CIN3+ or cleared (not recorded which).

Partial CDR3 DNA: TGTGCCAGCAGCTCGACAGTAAACTATGGC. It codes for CASSSTVNYG. The full-length CDR3 reads as CASSSTVNYGYTF. The chain couples TRBV7-2 to TRBJ1-2; possible D gene TRBD1, 5 bases. The read ends 3 residues shy of where the CDR3 ends; the end is completed using the germline J gene. The CDR3 sequence is 13 residues long. In germline, CDR1 is SGHTA, CDR2 FQGNSA. V lost 4 bases, J lost 2 bases, and 8 bases lay in between.

CDR3 sequence reads: CASSLTGVGSPLFF. The CDR3 bases that were read are TGTGCCAGCAGCTTAACAGGGGTGGGATCACCA. The chain recombines TRBV7-3 with TRBJ1-4; TRBD1 is a possible D gene (5 bases). Coverage ceases 3 residues before the CDR3 finishes, and the germline J gene fills in the end. Germline CDR1 and CDR2: SGHTA and FQGTGA. The CDR3 extends over 14 amino acids.

As to this clone: The sequenced fragment ends 3 residues before the CDR3 boundary, so the rest is inferred from the germline J gene. The chain links TRBV7-2 to TRBJ2-5, with 8 bases lining up with TRBD2. The CDR3 extends over 14 amino acids. Trimming cost V 5 bases and J 7 bases; bases outside gene matches: 9. Germline CDR1 is SGHTA and CDR2 is FQGNSA. The CDR3 reads CASSPGTSRGTQYF. CDR3 DNA, as far as it was read: TGTGCCAGCAGCCCCGGGACTAGTCGGGGGACC.

Worth noting for this clone: The read gets to within 3 residues of the CDR3 end, and the germline J gene fills in the rest. V gene TRBV19 combines with J gene TRBJ2-2; TRBD1 matches at 8 bases. J gave up 6 bases and V 2 bases, and 2 bases lay outside the gene matches. Germline V lookup: CDR1 LNHDA, CDR2 SQIVND (reference sequence). There are 14 residues in the CDR3. The sequenced part of the CDR3 DNA is TGTGCCAGTAGTATAAAGACAGGGGCCGGGGAG. It is translated as CASSIKTGAGE. The full CDR3 protein is CASSIKTGAGELFF.

Comment on this clone: With the read ending 3 residues before the CDR3 end, the germline J gene is used to fill in that end. The rearrangement uses TRBV5-1 and TRBJ2-3; 14 bases align to TRBD2. Germline V gene lookup returns CDR1 SGHRS and CDR2 YFSETQ. V lost 4 bases to trimming and J lost 5 bases; unmatched junction nucleotides: 12. This CDR3 spans 18 amino acids. The sequenced part of the CDR3 DNA is TGCGCCAGCAGCGTCGGACTAGCGGGAGGCGGCGTTGAAGATACG. Its translation: CASSVGLAGGGVEDT. The whole CDR3 reads CASSVGLAGGGVEDTQYF.

As for this clone: The missing CDR3 end, 3 residues past where the read stops, is filled in from the germline J gene. The rearrangement uses TRBV18 and TRBJ1-2, with no clear D. The germline gives CDR1 KGHSH, CDR2 LQKENI. There are 16 residues in the CDR3. CDR3 loop: CASSPGLADTNNDYTF. CDR3 DNA (partial): TGTGCCAGCTCACCCGGACTAGCGGATACCAACAATGAC.

As to this clone: The CDR3 end lies 3 residues beyond the end of the read and is filled in from the germline J gene. The chain recombines TRBV7-6 with TRBJ2-1; 9 bases map to TRBD2. The CDR3 length is 15 residues. After removal of 5 bases from V and 4 bases from J, the junction contained 6 bases not matched to a gene. CDR1 and CDR2 from the germline V gene are SGHVS and FNYEAQ. Partial CDR3 DNA: TGTGCCAGCAGCCACGGACTAGCGCAGTACAATGAG. Encoded protein: CASSHGLAQYNE. The whole CDR3 is CASSHGLAQYNEQFF.

With regard to this clone: The observed sequence ends 3 residues before the CDR3 terminus, with the missing tail filled in from the germline J gene. The chain uses TRBV20-1 and TRBJ2-2, with D possibly matching TRBD2 (5 bases). The germline V gene has CDR1 DFQATT and CDR2 SNEGSKA (reference sequence). The V end was cut by 3 bases, the J end by 7 bases, with 18 bases between. CDR3 length equals 15 residues. The CDR3 DNA, read in part, is TGCAGTGCTAGGGACTCCAAGGCGCCAGGCGGGGAG. Translated: CSARDSKAPGGE. The entire CDR3 sequence reads CSARDSKAPGGELFF.

Concerning this clone itself: The read falls 3 residues short of the CDR3 end, and the missing part is taken from the germline J gene. The gene calls are TRBV9 and TRBJ2-7, with 9 nucleotides matching TRBD1. V lost 0 bases, J lost 5 bases, and 3 bases stayed unmatched. CDR1 is SGDLS, CDR2 YYNGEE, per germline. This CDR3 spans 14 amino acids. The part of the CDR3 DNA that was read is TGTGCCAGCAGCGTAGCTGGGACAGGGAACGAG. Translation: CASSVAGTGNE. From start to end, the CDR3 is CASSVAGTGNEQYF.

Incomplete CDR3 DNA: TGTGCCAGCAGTCAACAGGGGGCGTCCTATGGC. It encodes CASSQQGASYG. The full CDR3 protein is CASSQQGASYGYTF. The chain is built from TRBV2 and TRBJ1-2, with 9 nucleotides matching TRBD1. The DNA ends 3 residues before the CDR3 does, and the rest of the CDR3 is filled in from the germline J gene. Germline lookup yields CDR1 SNHLY and CDR2 FYNNEI. This CDR3 is 14 amino acids long. V lost 5 bases, J lost 4 bases, and 5 bases stayed unmatched.

As concerns this clone: Sequencing ends 3 residues short of the CDR3 end; the germline J gene provides the rest. The V gene is TRBV29-1, the J gene TRBJ2-1; 7 bases agree with TRBD1. CDR1 is SQVTM and CDR2 is ANQGSEA in the germline V gene. Losses at the gene ends were 4 bases for V and 6 bases for J; bases not matched to a gene: 6. This CDR3 region has 13 residues. The CDR3 loop reads CSVAKAGGNEQFF. The DNA read from the CDR3 is TGCAGCGTTGCTAAGGCAGGGGGCAATGAG.

As to this clone: The read terminates 3 residues before the CDR3 end, so the remaining end is supplied by the germline J gene. Other DNA sequences within the sample encode an identical CDR3. V gene TRBV20-1 combines with J gene TRBJ1-2; D is possibly TRBD1 (5 bases). V lost 3 bases and J lost 4, with 9 bases in between. The CDR3 length is 12 residues. From germline, CDR1 is DFQATT and CDR2 SNEGSKA (reference sequence). The DNA read from the CDR3 is TGCAGTGCTAGGACAGCTAGCTATGGC. This codes for CSARTASYG. The entire CDR3 reads CSARTASYGYTF.

About this clone: The read falls 3 residues short of the CDR3 end, and the missing part is taken from the germline J gene. The chain is built from TRBV7-9 and TRBJ2-5, with TRBD2 matching over 10 bases. V was clipped by 2 bases and J by 5 bases; unmatched bases: 5. The germline V gene has CDR1 SEHNR and CDR2 FQNEAQ (reference sequence). The CDR3 is 15 residues long. The CDR3: CASSLIIAGGETQYF. The sequenced CDR3 bases are TGTGCCAGCAGCTTAATAATAGCGGGAGGTGAGACC.

A note on this clone: The CDR3 end falls 3 residues outside the read, so it is completed with the germline J gene. The V call is TRBV4-2, the J call TRBJ2-1; TRBD2 aligns across 10 bases. V shed 1 base, J shed 4 bases, and the junction held 1 base outside the gene matches. The CDR3 loop spans 15 amino acids. CDR1 LGHNA and CDR2 YNFKEQ come from the germline V gene. CDR3 amino acids: CASSQGTSGYNEQFF. The part of the CDR3 DNA that was read is TGTGCCAGCAGCCAAGGGACTAGCGGTTACAATGAG.

As to this clone: The CDR3 is cut off 3 residues early in the read; its end comes from the germline J gene. The rearrangement uses TRBV30 and TRBJ2-3; 7 bases are a match to TRBD1. Germline V gene lookup returns CDR1 GTSNPN and CDR2 SVGIG (reference sequence). V dropped 2 bases and J dropped 1; count of bases not matched to a gene: 3. The CDR3 spans 14 residues. The DNA read from the CDR3 is TGTGCCTGGAGTCTAGACAGGGGCACAGATACG. Residues: CAWSLDRGTDT. The CDR3 as a whole reads CAWSLDRGTDTQYF. The variable domain in full, with the rest retrieved from reference TRBV30 and TRBJ2-3, is SQTIHQWPATLVQPVGSPLSLECTVEGTSNPNLYWYRQAAGRGLQLLFYSVGIGQISSEVPQNLSASRPQDRQFILSSKKLLLSDSGFYLCAWSLDRGTDTQYFGPGTRLTVL.

In regard to this clone: The read ends 3 residues shy of where the CDR3 ends; the end is completed using the germline J gene. The chain combines TRBV2 with TRBJ2-3, with a possible D match to TRBD2 (5 bases). Trimming removed 2 bases from V and 4 bases from J, with 7 bases in between. The germline V gene has CDR1 SNHLY and CDR2 FYNNEI. The CDR3 consists of 13 residues. CDR3 region: CASSEPGADTQYF. The part of the CDR3 DNA that was read is TGTGCCAGCAGTGAACCCGGGGCAGATACG.

Note on this clone: The read ends 3 residues shy of where the CDR3 ends; the end is completed using the germline J gene. V gene TRBV19 combines with J gene TRBJ2-3, with 7 bases aligning to TRBD1. The CDR3 is 14 amino acids. Germline CDR1 reads LNHDA; CDR2 reads SQIVND (reference sequence). CDR3 DNA (partial): TGTGCCAGTAGTACCGGGACAGTCCAAGAGACG. Protein sequence: CASSTGTVQET. The complete CDR3 reads CASSTGTVQETQYF.

CDR3 loop: CASSEGDRKAYYGYTF. Incomplete CDR3 DNA: TGTGCCAGCAGTGAAGGGGACAGAAAAGCATACTATGGC. The chain uses TRBV6-1 and TRBJ1-2; 7 nucleotides line up with TRBD1. The DNA ends 3 residues before the CDR3 does, and the rest of the CDR3 is filled in from the germline J gene. There are 16 residues in the CDR3. V lost 1 base, J lost 3 bases, and 8 bases stayed unmatched. Germline-derived CDR1 and CDR2 are MNHNS and SASEGT.

As concerns this clone: The observed sequence ends 3 residues before the CDR3 terminus, with the missing tail filled in from the germline J gene. The rearrangement joins TRBV2 to TRBJ2-4; the match to TRBD2 covers 13 bases. Germline V lookup: CDR1 SNHLY, CDR2 FYNNEI. V dropped 6 bases and J dropped 5; count of bases not matched to a gene: 10. The CDR3 is 17 residues long. The CDR3 sequence is CASRPGLAGPRQNIQYF. The covered CDR3 bases are TGTGCCAGCAGACCGGGACTAGCGGGGCCACGCCAAAACATT.

Turning to this clone: The observed sequence ends 3 residues before the CDR3 terminus, with the missing tail filled in from the germline J gene. The V and J genes are TRBV18 and TRBJ2-2, with 9 bases identical to TRBD1. The CDR3 runs 15 residues. The V gene's germline CDR1 is KGHSH and CDR2 LQKENI. V shed 3 bases and J 4 bases; nucleotides not matched to a gene: 3. The covered CDR3 bases are TGTGCCAGCTCACCGGGACAGGGAGGCACCGGGGAG. Encoded protein: CASSPGQGGTGE. In full, the CDR3 is CASSPGQGGTGELFF.

In the case of this clone: Read coverage stops 3 residues before the CDR3 terminus; the germline J gene supplies the remainder. The chain combines TRBV20-1 with TRBJ2-1; 7 nucleotides match TRBD2. Looked up from germline, CDR1 is DFQATT and CDR2 is SNEGSKA (reference sequence). The CDR3 contains 14 residues. V was pared by 3 bases and J by 4 bases, with 6 bases of the junction left unmatched. The CDR3 bases that were read are TGCAGTGCTAGCGCGCGGGAGAGATACAATGAG. It codes for CSASARERYNE. The full CDR3 protein is CSASARERYNEQFF.

Note on this clone: The read halts 3 residues ahead of the CDR3 end, with the missing end drawn from the germline J gene. V gene TRBV20-1 combines with J gene TRBJ2-7; no definite D call. From germline, CDR1 is DFQATT and CDR2 SNEGSKA (reference sequence). The germline V and J ends were trimmed by 8 bases and 0 bases, with 14 bases remaining between them. The CDR3 has 13 amino acids. CDR3 DNA (partial): TGCAGTCCCATGCTAATCTCCTCCTACGAG. It encodes CSPMLISSYE. The entire CDR3 protein is CSPMLISSYEQYF.

A word on this clone: The read gets to within 3 residues of the CDR3 end, and the germline J gene fills in the rest. This chain joins TRBV20-1 and TRBJ2-1, with 9 bases matching TRBD2. V was pared by 5 bases and J by 5 bases, with 13 bases of the junction left unmatched. CDR3 length: 16 residues. In germline, CDR1 is DFQATT, CDR2 SNEGSKA (reference sequence). CDR3 residues: CSARRLAGISDNEQFF. The covered CDR3 bases are TGCAGTGCTCGGCGGCTAGCGGGAATCTCGGACAATGAG.

Worth noting for this clone: Read sequence stops 3 residues before the CDR3 end, and the germline J gene provides the missing end. V and J are TRBV6-2 or TRBV6-3 and TRBJ2-5; 13 bases are shared with TRBD2. CDR3 size: 16 residues. Germline V lookup: CDR1 MNHEY, CDR2 SVGEGT. The V and J ends lost 5 bases and 4 bases, in that order; junction bases with no gene match: 7. CDR3 sequence: CASSGRTSGSRETQYF. The CDR3 bases that were read are TGTGCCAGCAGTGGCCGGACTAGCGGGAGTAGAGAGACC.

On this clone itself: The CDR3 end is not reached by the read, which stops 3 residues before it; the germline J gene fills it in. The chain combines TRBV7-2 with TRBJ2-7; the D is unclear. Germline V gene sequence: CDR1 SGHTA, CDR2 FQGNSA. V was shortened by 2 bases and J by 2 bases, with 7 bases between the two germline ends. CDR3 length: 13 amino acids. The CDR3 region is CASSLTSPYEQYF. CDR3 DNA, as far as it was read: TGTGCCAGCAGCTTAACATCTCCCTACGAG.

Notes on this clone: The DNA ends 3 residues before the CDR3 does, and the rest of the CDR3 is filled in from the germline J gene. The chain has TRBV20-1 and TRBJ2-1, with a possible D match to TRBD2 (5 bases). The CDR3 loop spans 14 amino acids. The V gene's germline CDR1 is DFQATT and CDR2 SNEGSKA (reference sequence). Between the trimmed V and J ends, which lost 3 bases and 2 bases, there was a span of 11 bases. The CDR3 DNA, read in part, is TGCAGTGCTAGCGCACTAGGAACCTACAATGAG. Its translation: CSASALGTYNE. The entire CDR3 sequence reads CSASALGTYNEQFF.

As to this clone: The read terminates 3 residues before the CDR3 end, so the remaining end is supplied by the germline J gene. The genes are TRBV19 and TRBJ1-2; 7 bases align to TRBD1. Germline-derived CDR1 and CDR2 are LNHDA and SQIVND (reference sequence). This CDR3 spans 15 amino acids. The covered CDR3 bases are TGTGCCAGTAGTATAGACTGGACAGGATCACGCGGC. This translates into CASSIDWTGSRG. The full-length CDR3 reads as CASSIDWTGSRGYTF.

Worth noting for this clone: The read comes to an end 3 residues before the CDR3 does, leaving the germline J gene to fill in the end. The rearrangement uses TRBV9 and TRBJ1-1; the match to TRBD1 covers 9 bases. This CDR3 comprises 14 residues. Trimming cost V 0 bases and J 4 bases; bases outside gene matches: 1. The V gene's germline CDR1 is SGDLS and CDR2 YYNGEE. The CDR3 loop is CASSVDRGRTEAFF. CDR3 DNA (partial): TGTGCCAGCAGCGTAGACAGGGGGCGCACTGAA.

As regards this clone: The read finishes 3 residues shy of the CDR3 end, and the germline J gene is used to complete it. This chain uses TRBV7-8 with TRBJ2-7; perhaps TRBD1 as D (6 bases). Germline V gene sequence: CDR1 SGHVS, CDR2 FQNEAQ. The CDR3 is made up of 15 amino acids. Trimming left V 0 bases short and J 1 base short, with 10 bases between. CDR3: CASSLAGTLSYEQYF. CDR3 DNA (partial): TGTGCCAGCAGCTTAGCCGGGACACTATCCTACGAG.

Worth noting for this clone: The missing CDR3 end, 3 residues past where the read stops, is filled in from the germline J gene. The V gene is TRBV11-1, the J gene TRBJ1-1; D possibly corresponds to TRBD1 (5 bases). This CDR3 has 14 amino acids. Germline CDR1 is SGHAT and CDR2 is FQDESV (reference sequence). The V gene lost 2 bases and the J gene lost 1 base, with 8 bases spanning the gap. The CDR3 DNA, read in part, is TGTGCCAGCAGCTTATCTGGACAGAACACTGAA. Translated, it gives CASSLSGQNTE. The full-length CDR3 reads as CASSLSGQNTEAFF.

As for this clone: The CDR3 end falls 3 residues outside the read, so it is completed with the germline J gene. The chain is built from TRBV2 and TRBJ1-3; D is undetermined. The ends were cut back, 7 bases at V and 0 bases at J, with 16 bases in the middle. Looked up from germline, CDR1 is SNHLY and CDR2 is FYNNEI. The CDR3 is 16 residues long. The sequenced CDR3 bases are TGTGCCAGCACCGAAGAACAGATGTACTCTGGAAACACC. Its protein is CASTEEQMYSGNT. The CDR3 in full is CASTEEQMYSGNTIYF.

As for this clone: The read halts 3 residues ahead of the CDR3 end, with the missing end drawn from the germline J gene. The gene calls are TRBV18 and TRBJ2-7; 13 bases line up with TRBD2. This CDR3 contains 15 residues. Trimming cost V 6 bases and J 1 base; bases outside gene matches: 3. Germline CDR1 reads KGHSH; CDR2 reads LQKENI. CDR3 in amino acids: CASSSGLAGSYEQYF. CDR3 DNA (partial): TGTGCCAGCTCCTCGGGACTAGCGGGATCCTACGAG.